Following are 15 T cell receptor beta chains from one sample sequenced in a study of lung T cells in sarcoidosis with Löfgren's syndrome. Each CDR3 protein is one row after TCRdb ran MiXCR on the reads. The table has around 60,000 distinct CDR3 sequences, about 20% seen once; the top ten hold under 3%. What was sequenced was CD4+ T cells from PBMCs. The receptors derive from a human donor with sarcoidosis (Löfgren's syndrome or another form), or a control subject (not recorded which).

This clonotype was counted ten times or more. The V and J genes are TRBV6-1 and TRBJ1-1, with a weak D call TRBD1 (6 bases). There are 14 residues in the CDR3. Germline V gene lookup returns CDR1 MNHNS and CDR2 SASEGT. V was trimmed by 5 bases and J by 5 bases, leaving 15 bases between them. The CDR3 is CASSQYRVLTEAFF. CDR3 DNA sequence: TGTGCCAGCAGTCAATACAGGGTTTTGACTGAAGCTTTCTTT.

In regard to this clonotype: A much larger clone differs by one base, so this may be a read error. The gene calls are TRBV6-6 and TRBJ2-2; 7 bases map to TRBD1. The CDR3 is 14 amino acids. The germline gives CDR1 MNHNY, CDR2 SVGAGI (reference sequence). The junction had 10 bases not matched to a gene; V was cut back by 6 bases and J by 9 bases. The CDR3 nucleotides read TGTGCCAGCAGCCGCGGCAGGGGGAACTGGGAGCTGTTTTTT. It codes for CASSRGRGNWELFF.

The V call is TRBV7-8, the J call TRBJ2-1; TRBD1 matches 8 bases. The ends lost 3 bases at V and 12 bases at J; junction bases unmatched: 7. Germline assignment: CDR1 SGHVS and CDR2 FQNEAQ. The CDR3 is made up of 13 amino acids. The CDR3 loop reads CASSFPAGGGQFF. The CDR3 region has the DNA TGTGCCAGCAGCTTCCCCGCAGGGGGCGGGCAGTTCTTC.

This clonotype was seen only a few times. The CDR3: CASSVTGAIPSNQPQHF. CDR3 DNA sequence: TGTGCCAGCAGCGTAACAGGGGCCATCCCAAGCAATCAGCCCCAGCATTTT. J is TRBJ1-5 and V is TRBV2; the match to TRBD1 covers 7 bases. The CDR3 covers 17 residues. J lost 1 base, V lost 6 bases, and 12 bases had no gene match. Germline-derived CDR1 and CDR2 are SNHLY and FYNNEI.

Ten or more counts support this clonotype. V gene TRBV6-1 combines with J gene TRBJ2-1; TRBD2 might be the D (6 bases). CDR1 and CDR2 (germline): MNHNS, SASEGT. The germline V and J ends were trimmed by 5 bases and 0 bases, with 17 bases remaining between them. This CDR3 spans 17 amino acids. The DNA for the CDR3 is TGTGCCAGCAGTCGCCTGGGTTCCGGGAGCTCCTACAATGAGCAGTTCTTC. Its translation: CASSRLGSGSSYNEQFF.

As for this clonotype: The junction shows a germline mismatch at one end, possibly a read error. The chain uses TRBV6-5 and TRBJ1-1; 7 nucleotides match TRBD1. Per the germline V gene, CDR1 is MNHEY and CDR2 is SVGAGI. The length of the CDR3 is 16 residues. CDR3 amino acids: CACSATQTGKNTEAFF. Here the CDR3 DNA reads TGTGCCTGCAGTGCCACTCAGACAGGGAAGAACACTGAGGCTTTCTTT.

This clonotype occurred many times. This sequence joins TRBV7-2 and TRBJ1-3, with no clear D. This CDR3 region has 15 residues. With 4 bases removed from V and 4 bases from J, the gap between germline ends came to 14 bases. CDR1 and CDR2 from the germline V gene are SGHTA and FQGNSA. CDR3 amino acids: CASSYSRAQGNTIYF. The CDR3 DNA sequence: TGTGCCAGCAGCTACTCTCGGGCCCAGGGAAACACCATATATTTT.

Ten or more counts support this clonotype. V gene TRBV6-2 or TRBV6-3 combines with J gene TRBJ2-7; 11 bases are shared with TRBD2. The CDR3 extends over 15 amino acids. Losses at the gene ends were 6 bases for V and 2 bases for J; bases not matched to a gene: 6. CDR1 is MNHEY and CDR2 is SVGEGT in the germline V gene. CDR3 protein: CASRLRLAGPYEQYF. The CDR3 DNA sequence: TGTGCCAGCAGACTACGACTAGCGGGGCCCTACGAGCAGTACTTC.

This clonotype occurred many times. The chain couples TRBV27 to TRBJ1-3; 9 nucleotides agree with TRBD1. The CDR3 has 15 amino acids. Germline values: CDR1 MNHEY, CDR2 SMNVEV (reference sequence). With V trimmed by 0 bases and J by 4 bases, 1 base remained unmatched. The CDR3 is CASSLSGQGGNTIYF. DNA of the CDR3: TGTGCCAGCAGTTTATCGGGACAGGGAGGAAACACCATATATTTT.

As concerns this clonotype: This may be a read error, as it is one base from a much larger clone. The chain combines TRBV7-2 with TRBJ1-1, with 8 bases identical to TRBD1. The CDR3 is made up of 15 amino acids. Germline CDR1 and CDR2: SGHTA and FQGNSA. The junction had 9 bases not matched to a gene; V was cut back by 5 bases and J by 4 bases. In nucleotides, the CDR3 is TGTGCCAGCAGCCTAGAGACAGGGGTCACCACTGAAGCTTTCTTT. It codes for CASSLETGVTTEAFF.

Points on this clonotype: A much larger clone differs from this one at a single base, so this may be a read error. This chain uses TRBV20-1 with TRBJ2-1; either TRBD1 or TRBD2 may supply D (6 bases each). The germline gives CDR1 DFQATT, CDR2 SNEGSKA (reference sequence). V was cut by 1 base and J by 12 bases, with 13 bases left in between. CDR3 length: 12 amino acids. The CDR3 is CSARARGDTQFF. In DNA, the CDR3 is TGCAGTGCTAGAGCCCGCGGGGACACGCAGTTCTTC.

This clonotype has at least ten counts. The chain has TRBV6-1 and TRBJ1-1; no clear D gene. The CDR3 runs to 18 residues. CDR1 is MNHNS, CDR2 SASEGT, per germline. Trimming removed 5 bases from V and 0 bases from J, with 22 bases in between. In DNA, the CDR3 is TGTGCCAGCAGTCACCGCATGATGGTGGCCACACTGAACACTGAAGCTTTCTTT. It codes for CASSHRMMVATLNTEAFF.

This clonotype was recorded at least ten times. V is TRBV2 and J is TRBJ1-4; 7 positions agree with TRBD1. The CDR3 has 15 amino acids. Germline CDR1 reads SNHLY; CDR2 reads FYNNEI. Losses at the gene ends were 6 bases for V and 3 bases for J; bases not matched to a gene: 7. The chain's CDR3 is CASRGAGTANEKLFF. The CDR3, as DNA: TGTGCCAGCAGGGGGGCCGGGACAGCTAATGAAAAACTGTTTTTT.

This clonotype was picked up a small number of times. The genes are TRBV18 and TRBJ2-7; unclear D gene. CDR3 length: 13 amino acids. Trimming left V 2 bases short and J 0 bases short, with 5 bases between. Germline CDR1 is KGHSH and CDR2 is LQKENI. The CDR3 DNA reads TGTGCCAGCTCACCAGGGTCCTCCTACGAGCAGTACGTC. Amino acids: CASSPGSSYEQYV.

This clonotype appeared once. The germline gene is not matched at one end of the junction; a read error may be the cause. V is TRBV10-3 and J is TRBJ2-3; 8 bases map to TRBD2. This CDR3 is 17 amino acids long. The germline V gene encodes CDR1 ENHRY and CDR2 SYGVKD. In DNA, the CDR3 is TGTGTCATCAGTGAGTCTCAAGCGGGAGCCGGCACAGATACGCAGTATTTT. This sequence encodes CVISESQAGAGTDTQYF.